The T cell receptor beta chain described here comes from a study of shared clonotypes between healthy human individuals. The data were produced by immunoSEQ multiplex PCR, yet TCRdb's version contains in-frame clones alone and is incomplete. The table lists 950,000 to 1,200,000 clones, approximately 75% of them singletons. V dropped 8 bases and J dropped 4 bases, with 17 bases sitting between them. The germline V gene has CDR1 SQVTM and CDR2 ANQGSEA. The CDR3 runs to 13 residues. Sequences were obtained from memory CD4+ T cells from PBMCs. Specified subset: CD45RA-negative fraction. The TCR was taken from a young man in good health. Some clones in this sample may be carry-over from other donors' samples. The chain employs TRBV29-1 and TRBJ2-5; D is undetermined. CDR3 region: CSIRRAETETQYF. The CDR3 nucleotides are TGCAGCATCCGACGGGCCGAGACAGAGACCCAGTACTTC.